This entry lists 21 T cell receptor beta chains sequenced from one sample in a study of OX40 agonist ivuxolimab in advanced cancers. Clones were sequenced by immunoSEQ multiplex PCR, and TCRdb holds only the in-frame ones, with some missing. This repertoire shows some 76,000 clones, 90% to 95% found once; its top ten account for less than 10%. The sequences come from CD4+ or CD8+ T cells sorted from blood, collected in a trial of the OX40 agonist ivuxolimab. Every receptor here comes from an adult with an advanced solid tumor such as melanoma, head and neck, liver or kidney cancer.

The rearrangement uses TRBV9 and TRBJ2-5; D gene ambiguous. This CDR3 is 17 amino acids long. The V and J ends lost 0 bases and 4 bases respectively, with 19 bases between them. Germline V gene data show CDR1 as SGDLS and CDR2 as YYNGEE. CDR3 DNA sequence: TGTGCCAGCAGCGTAGGATTAGCCCAAGGTTGGGGAGAGACCCAGTACTTC. Amino acids: CASSVGLAQGWGETQYF.

As DNA, the CDR3 is TGTGCCAGCACCCAGAGGGGGGGAATGAACACTGAAGCTTTCTTT. Translated: CASTQRGGMNTEAFF. The chain has TRBV13 and TRBJ1-1, with D maybe TRBD1 (6 bases). Trimming stripped 7 bases from V and 0 bases from J, with 15 bases between. This CDR3 has 15 residues. Germline loops: CDR1 PRHDT, CDR2 FYEKMQ (reference sequence).

J is TRBJ2-1 and V is TRBV12-1; TRBD1, as called in the table, went unchecked against the DNA. TRBV12-1 is a pseudogene segment. This CDR3 comprises 16 residues. The CDR3 loop is CASSFCRQGGNNEQFF. CDR3 sequence (DNA): TGTGCCAGCAGCTTTTGTAGGCAGGGGGGAAACAATGAGCAGTTCTTC.

The chain couples TRBV4-1 to TRBJ1-2, with no clear D. The CDR3 length is 15 residues. In germline, CDR1 is MGHRA, CDR2 YSYEKL. Trimming took off 1 base at V and 6 bases at J, with 15 bases between the two ends. The CDR3 sequence is CASSQVGGLVDGYTF. The CDR3 nucleotides read TGCGCCAGCAGCCAAGTGGGAGGTCTCGTCGATGGCTACACCTTC.

J is TRBJ2-3 and V is TRBV9; the D gene could be TRBD1 or TRBD2 (6 bases each). Germline loops: CDR1 SGDLS, CDR2 YYNGEE. The V end lost 4 bases, the J end lost 2 bases, and 17 bases lay between the germline ends. The CDR3 is 16 amino acids. In DNA, the CDR3 is TGTGCCAGCAGCTCCTCCGGGGGCCGCTTCACAGATACGCAGTATTTT. It specifies CASSSSGGRFTDTQYF.

The chain has TRBV21-1 and TRBJ2-4. TRBV21-1 is a pseudogene segment. The CDR3 consists of 15 residues. The CDR3 loop reads CASSKEGGAKNIQYF. As DNA, the CDR3 is TGTGCCAGCAGCAAAGAGGGGGGAGCCAAAAACATTCAGTACTTC.

The chain combines TRBV4-3 with TRBJ2-1; D is unresolved. Per the germline V gene, CDR1 is LGHNA and CDR2 is YSLEER. V gave up 1 base and J gave up 7 bases, with 11 bases separating them. The length of the CDR3 is 14 residues. CDR3 nucleotide sequence: TGCGCCAGCAGCCAAGGGCCTTCAGGAAATGAGCAGTTCTTC. Translated: CASSQGPSGNEQFF.

The J gene is TRBJ1-3, the V gene TRBV19, with TRBD1 identical over 10 bases. Germline-derived CDR1 and CDR2 are LNHDA and SQIVND (reference sequence). The CDR3 length is 16 residues. The junction had 9 bases not matched to a gene; V was cut back by 6 bases and J by 4 bases. The CDR3: CASSPTGGAYGNTIYF. In DNA, the CDR3 is TGTGCCAGTAGCCCGACAGGGGGCGCTTACGGAAACACCATATATTTT. Supplemented by reference TRBV19 and TRBJ1-3, the full variable domain reads DGGITQSPKYLFRKEGQNVTLSCEQNLNHDAMYWYRQDPGQGLRLIYYSQIVNDFQKGDIAEGYSVSREKKESFPLTVTSAQKNPTAFYLCASSPTGGAYGNTIYFGEGSWLTVV.

The chain is built from TRBV27 and TRBJ2-7; D is possibly TRBD2 (5 bases). Deletions cut 8 bases from V and 1 base from J, with 12 bases between. The CDR3 contains 13 residues. Per the germline V gene, CDR1 is MNHEY and CDR2 is SMNVEV (reference sequence). DNA for the CDR3: TGTGCCAGCCGAGCAGGACTTTCCTACGAGCAGTACTTC. Residues: CASRAGLSYEQYF.

The V gene is TRBV7-8, the J gene TRBJ1-6, with a tentative D call TRBD1 (6 bases). V was clipped by 5 bases and J by 3 bases, with 17 bases between them. Germline V gene lookup returns CDR1 SGHVS and CDR2 FQNEAQ. The CDR3 spans 17 residues. The CDR3 region is CASSIVPRTVYNSPLHF. The CDR3 nucleotides are TGTGCCAGCAGCATAGTACCCCGGACAGTCTATAATTCACCCCTCCACTTT.

V and J are TRBV5-1 and TRBJ2-5; TRBD2 matches 14 bases. V shed 4 bases, J shed 5 bases, and the junction held 4 bases outside the gene matches. This CDR3 spans 15 amino acids. CDR1 is SGHRS and CDR2 is YFSETQ in the germline V gene. The DNA of the CDR3 is TGCGCCAGCAGCAGGGGACTAGCGGGGGACGAGACCCAGTACTTC. Protein: CASSRGLAGDETQYF.

J is TRBJ1-3 and V is TRBV2; D gene unclear. The CDR3 is made up of 14 amino acids. Trimming shortened V by 4 bases and J by 1 base, and 8 bases separated the two germline ends. CDR1 is SNHLY, CDR2 FYNNEI, per germline. The CDR3 DNA reads TGTGCCAGCAGTGTTTTAGGGTCTGGAAACACCATATATTTT. This translates into CASSVLGSGNTIYF.

The chain is built from TRBV6-5 and TRBJ2-2; D not certain. This CDR3 has 13 residues. Looked up from germline, CDR1 is MNHEY and CDR2 is SVGAGI. Trimming stripped 2 bases from V and 6 bases from J, with 7 bases between. The CDR3 DNA is TGTGCCAGCAGTTACGGCTACGCCGGGGAGCTGTTTTTT. Residues: CASSYGYAGELFF.

This chain uses TRBV5-8 with TRBJ1-3; D unclear. Trimming removed 4 bases from V and 1 base from J, with 18 bases in between. The CDR3 is made up of 17 amino acids. CDR1 and CDR2 from the germline V gene are SGHTS and YDEGEE. CDR3 sequence (DNA): TGTGCCAGCAGCCCGATATTCCAAAAAGAATCTGGAAACACCATATATTTT. The encoded protein is CASSPIFQKESGNTIYF.

The chain uses TRBV27 and TRBJ2-3, with 9 bases that match TRBD2. V was pared by 7 bases and J by 7 bases, with 6 bases of the junction left unmatched. Germline V gives CDR1 MNHEY, CDR2 SMNVEV (reference sequence). The CDR3 has 13 residues. The CDR3 DNA reads as TGTGCCAGCAAGGCGGGGGGGCCCAATACGCAGTATTTT. Encoded protein: CASKAGGPNTQYF.

The chain is built from TRBV6-1 and TRBJ2-3; D might be TRBD2 (6 bases). The germline V and J ends were trimmed by 4 bases and 0 bases, with 11 bases remaining between them. The V gene's germline CDR1 is MNHNS and CDR2 SASEGT. The CDR3 sequence is 15 residues long. CDR3 nucleotide sequence: TGTGCCAGCAGTGGGGGACTTTCTAGCACAGATACGCAGTATTTT. It specifies CASSGGLSSTDTQYF.

This chain connects TRBV9 to TRBJ1-2, with unresolved D. Germline CDR1 and CDR2: SGDLS and YYNGEE. This CDR3 is 17 amino acids long. The ends were cut back, 0 bases at V and 3 bases at J, with 18 bases in the middle. CDR3 residues: CASSVEIARPGDYGYTF. The CDR3 DNA reads TGTGCCAGCAGCGTAGAAATTGCCCGACCCGGCGACTATGGCTACACCTTC.

The V and J genes are TRBV7-6 and TRBJ1-1; TRBD1 might be the D (5 bases). In germline, CDR1 is SGHVS, CDR2 FNYEAQ. The CDR3 extends over 18 amino acids. V was cut by 0 bases and J by 0 bases, with 17 bases left in between. CDR3 sequence: CASSLAGGRPMMNTEAFF. The DNA of the CDR3 is TGTGCCAGCAGCTTAGCTGGGGGTCGCCCGATGATGAACACTGAAGCTTTCTTT.

This clone has more than one count but fewer than ten. V and J are TRBV5-5 and TRBJ1-1; D is perhaps TRBD1 (6 bases). The V gene's germline CDR1 is SGHKS and CDR2 YYEKEE (reference sequence). V was pared by 5 bases and J by 3 bases, with 17 bases between. The CDR3 spans 15 residues. CDR3 amino acids: CASSTMTGGYTEAFF. CDR3 coding DNA: TGTGCCAGCAGTACAATGACAGGCGGGTACACTGAAGCTTTCTTT.

The genes are TRBV13 and TRBJ1-1; D is unresolved. Germline lookup yields CDR1 PRHDT and CDR2 FYEKMQ (reference sequence). There are 12 residues in the CDR3. With 4 bases removed from V and 4 bases from J, the gap between germline ends came to 7 bases. Here the CDR3 DNA reads TGTGCCAGCAGCTCGGCGTTCACTGAAGCTTTCTTT. Translated: CASSSAFTEAFF.

The chain carries TRBV19 and TRBJ1-4; 8 bases are a match to TRBD1. Per germline, CDR1 LNHDA and CDR2 SQIVND (reference sequence). The CDR3 length is 14 residues. Losses at the gene ends were 3 bases for V and 6 bases for J; bases not matched to a gene: 3. As DNA, the CDR3 is TGTGCCAGTAGTATGACAGGGGAGTATGAAAAACTGTTTTTT. This codes for CASSMTGEYEKLFF.